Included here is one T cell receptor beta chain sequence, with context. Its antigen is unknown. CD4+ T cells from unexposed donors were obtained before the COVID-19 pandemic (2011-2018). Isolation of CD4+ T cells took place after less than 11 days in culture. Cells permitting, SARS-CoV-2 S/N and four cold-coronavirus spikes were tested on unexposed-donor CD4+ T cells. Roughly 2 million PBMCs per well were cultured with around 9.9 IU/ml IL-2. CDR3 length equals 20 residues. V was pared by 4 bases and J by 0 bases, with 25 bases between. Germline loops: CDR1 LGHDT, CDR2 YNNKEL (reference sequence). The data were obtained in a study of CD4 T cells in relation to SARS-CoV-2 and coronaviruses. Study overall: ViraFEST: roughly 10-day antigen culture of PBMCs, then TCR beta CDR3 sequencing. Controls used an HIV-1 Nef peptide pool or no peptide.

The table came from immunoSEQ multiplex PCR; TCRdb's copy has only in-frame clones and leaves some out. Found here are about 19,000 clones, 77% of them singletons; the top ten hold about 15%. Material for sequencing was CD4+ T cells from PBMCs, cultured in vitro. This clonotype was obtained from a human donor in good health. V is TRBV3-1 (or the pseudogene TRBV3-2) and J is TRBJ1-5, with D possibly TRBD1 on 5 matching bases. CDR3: CASSLGGTAGGSFSNQPQHF. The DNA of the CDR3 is TGTGCCAGCAGCCTCGGGGGGACCGCGGGGGGTTCTTTTAGCAATCAGCCCCAGCATTTT.